This TCR beta chain emerged from a study of T-cell reconstitution after alpha-beta-depleted transplantation in children. Construction of the TCRbeta library involved unique molecular identifiers. TCRdb independently ran MiXCR on the PCR reads; one entry per CDR3 protein. The sample yields some 490,000 distinct CDR3 sequences, approximately 13% seen once. The V and J ends lost 7 bases and 2 bases respectively, with 6 bases between them. The CDR3 totals 12 residues. The receptor comes from a human donor who donated a stem cell graft to a child with combined immunodeficiency. The material was PBMCs from the stem cell graft donor, obtained from the stem cell graft. The chain uses TRBV12-3 or TRBV12-4 and TRBJ1-5; D gene uncertain. CDR3 DNA: TGTGCCAGCACGAGTGGCAATCAGCCCCAGCATTTT. Translating it yields CASTSGNQPQHF.